This T cell receptor beta chain was found in a study of cytomegalovirus exposure and HLA in healthy donors (dated by TCRdb to about 2017). Some background on the complete study: In an earlier analysis of around 540 of the donors, 276 Gb of sequence data and roughly 100 million unique TCR beta sequences from about 190 million T cells were reported. An early release covering approximately 600 HLA-typed donors comprised about 320 gigabases of sequencing data and 85 million to 100 million unique TCR sequences. Among the roughly 390 genotyped donors, under 90% belonged to the genetic ancestry cluster associated with self-reported Caucasian donors. The study aimed to test whether signatures of past pathogen exposure could be identified by cataloging public T cell receptors. The study profiled the T cell repertoires of 666 subjects by immunosequencing and related them to cytomegalovirus serostatus. Besides the first cohort of roughly 640 subjects, a separate validation cohort made up of 120 different subjects was used. To predict cytomegalovirus infection status, the study combined high-throughput TCR immunosequencing, statistical association of individual TCRs with disease status, and machine learning. To study patterns of TCR occurrence, a later analysis re-analyzed previously published TCR beta repertoires from 666 donors and added high-resolution HLA genotyping. In the later analysis, no new phenotypic data were used to find candidate immune exposures; instead, reliance was placed on TCR beta sequences and their occurrence across donors. To decide whether each TCR beta V gene segment behaved as functional or pseudogenic, an earlier analysis of approximately 590 of the donors relied on high-throughput TCR beta sequencing. Donor age, sex, ethnicity and CMV serostatus were collected together with the repertoire data. A later genetic analysis used genome-wide SNP genotypes for 398 of the 666 donors, treating that subset as a discovery cohort. Every repertoire in the discovery cohort had been generated on one and the same sequencing platform. HLA typing covered class I and class II loci at four-digit resolution. The number of typed donors differed by locus: about 620-630 for A, B, C, DRB1 and DQB1; 500 to 550 for DQA1; some 610 for DPA1; and about 470 for DPB1. Roughly five DR-DQ haplotypes were handled as single units for association and clustering because linkage in the cohort was strong. Across around 400 genotyped donors of the cohort, an average of about 220,000 unique TCR beta nucleotide sequences per donor were sequenced, and 15% to 20% of those sequences were non-productive.

The cohort consisted of fewer than 700 healthy bone marrow donors. Cohort members were all nominally healthy when sampled, although unrecorded immune exposures were likely present. The donor tested CMV seropositive and was one of the 289 seropositive cohort members. Each donor provided a peripheral blood sample, and peripheral blood mononuclear cells were used for TCR beta sequencing. The Qiagen DNeasy Blood Extraction Kit was used to extract genomic DNA from the blood cell samples. CDR1 and CDR2 are drawn from the germline V gene (reference sequence): SEHNR, FQNEAQ. The germline V and J ends show losses of 5 bases and 6 bases respectively, and no gene match explains 5 bases of the junction. Including cysteine and phenylalanine, the CDR3 has 15 amino acids. Only CDR3 DNA is held: 45 bases, read in frame from base 1. The receptor library was made with the immunoSEQ multiplex PCR assay. A mixture of 60 forward primers for TCR Vbeta segments and 13 reverse primers for TCR Jbeta segments was used in the multiplex PCR. Amplification of the CDR3 region of rearranged TCR beta genes was performed with a multiplex PCR assay on genomic DNA. Amplified TCR beta libraries were sequenced as 87-base-pair reads on the Illumina HiSeq System. For the original study's pipeline: In a later analysis, 77 million or so unique TCR beta chains were counted across the 650 to 750 repertoires, and around 10 million of these chains were shared by at least two donors. Raw reads were error-corrected and collapsed into unique sequences with a nearest-neighbor algorithm that merged closely related sequences to remove PCR and sequencing errors. To assign V, D and J gene segments, CDR3 sequences were aligned to IMGT reference sequences. For a sequence to be retained, a match of at least six nucleotides was required to both a V gene segment and a J gene segment. Rearrangements were classified as productive when the CDR3 lacked stop codons and remained in frame with V and J, and all other rearrangements were classified as non-productive. CDR3 was defined by IMGT convention, running from the second conserved V-encoded cysteine to the conserved J-encoded phenylalanine. Sequences without an unambiguous match to a single V gene segment were excluded from the earlier analysis of 587 of the donors. An earlier analysis of a few hundred of the donors classified V segments as functional when productive rearrangements were above 56.7% and as segregating when the standard deviation between donors was above 5%. To diagnose cytomegalovirus status from the catalog of TCR beta chain sequences, a statistical classification framework was built. In a later analysis, V and J genes were assigned by comparing TCR nucleotide sequences against IMGT/GENE-DB human TR gene sequences. The TCRdist pipeline was used in a later analysis to assign CDR3 sequences and most-parsimonious VDJ recombination scenarios. In a later analysis, each TCR beta chain was defined by its CDR3 amino acid sequence together with its V-gene family, and reads lacking a unique V-gene family were excluded. In a later analysis, 500 to 650 highly shared, low-generation-probability nucleotide sequences were removed to address suspected cross-contamination and a sequencing artifact. A later analysis calculated a clonal expansion index for each public chain from normalized within-repertoire ranks of inferred template counts. Generation probabilities in a later analysis came from a VDJ recombination model fitted to out-of-frame rearrangements, and those results were checked against IGoR. In a later analysis, hypergeometric tests were used to score TCR-TCR, TCR-HLA and TCR-CMV co-occurrence, with a repertoire-size bias correction applied to TCR pairs. In a later analysis, false discovery rates were estimated by permuting HLA or CMV assignments 20 times. In a later analysis, co-occurring TCRs were grouped using DBSCAN, with TCRdist sequence similarity added in when clustering inside HLA-allele-positive subsets. For co-occurrence clustering, repertoires with fewer than 30,000 or more than 120,000 public chains were excluded, along with four to six repertoires with anomalous nucleotide sharing. TCRdb re-hosts the immuneACCESS table, in-frame sequences only. Its copies lack some clones; in the studies checked, an unresolved V gene accounts for under half of them, and the cause for the rest is not known. V and J calls and clone size are given by that table; D and trimming were obtained from the DNA. The sample records around 160,000 clones, roughly three quarters of which are singletons. In total, the top ten clones hold 4.7% of the sample.

Summary of the overall study and its limitations: Because counts were too low, 15 to 20 rarely observed V segments, including chromosome 9 orphons, were excluded from the earlier analysis of fewer than 650 of the donors. Three of the identified cytomegalovirus-associated TCR beta chains were confirmed in vitro to be specific for cytomegalovirus antigens. A later analysis found that TCR association rates varied across HLA loci, with DRB1 alleles showing the most associated TCRs and HLA-C alleles the fewest. The sequencing pipeline was judged likely to have produced a cluster of highly shared sequence variants as a technical artifact. Correlated functional status among segregating V segments might reflect linkage disequilibrium, but an unknown experimental factor could not be ruled out. Cytomegalovirus status was reported to be diagnosed by the classifier with high specificity and sensitivity in both the original and validation cohorts. In the study, some 180 TCR beta chains were listed as associated with cytomegalovirus. In a later genetic analysis, a missense DCLRE1C variant was associated with V-gene and J-gene trimming of TCR beta chains, and the association was replicated in an independent cohort. Some IMGT-functional V segments, including TRBV6-2 and TRBV6-3, could not be distinguished by the 87-base-pair reads and were therefore excluded. Compared with the approximately 670-donor mean, donors in an Asian-associated ancestry cluster had fewer N-insertions in productive TCRs, according to a later genetic analysis. In a later analysis, most CMV-associated TCR beta chains were found to appear HLA-restricted, with HLA associations seemingly driven largely by CMV exposure. HLA typing was unavailable for some donors at each locus, so association tests used only the typed subset. Most TCR sequences were seen in very few donors, while some public TCRs were found in many individuals. The cohort was sequenced for TCR beta chains only, and without alpha or paired-chain data the features that could be detected were limited. Specific HLA alleles were associated with 16,951 TCR beta sequences at a false discovery rate of 0.05 in a later analysis. The authors suggested that the approach could potentially be extended to other disease states and immunological phenotypes. When HLA alleles, especially DR and DQ, strongly co-occurred, attributing TCR associations to individual alleles was difficult. According to a later analysis, parvovirus B19, influenza, CMV and Epstein-Barr virus appeared linked to several top co-occurrence clusters. For the cohort, immune exposure information was limited to CMV serostatus. Compared with equally common non-associated chains, HLA-associated TCR beta chains in a later analysis were more clonally expanded and had lower generation probabilities. A further reported finding was that TCR beta sequences accurately predicted the HLA-A and HLA-B alleles for most subjects in the first cohort. Presence/absence analyses assumed roughly uniform sequencing depth across donors, an assumption that may not hold. An earlier analysis of around 600 of the donors showed that most TCR beta V segments appeared in productive rearrangements either about 90% or about 30% of the time, which broadly matched IMGT annotations.

On this clone: The antigen it recognizes is unknown. No quality values exist for individual bases; no much larger clone is one base distant.

Input material: PBMCs. The TCR sequence derives from a man aged 18 to 35 in good health and CMV-seropositive. The chain uses TRBV7-9 and TRBJ2-1, and TRBD1 matches 12 of the central bases. Here the CDR3 is given as CASSTGTGGINEQFF. The nucleotide sequence is given as TGTGCCAGCAGCACCGGGACAGGGGGCATCAATGAGCAGTTCTTC.